The TCR beta chain described here comes from a study of CD8+ T cells in alopecia areata. The CDR3 has 15 amino acids. The germline CDR1 and CDR2 sequences are SEHNR and FQNEAQ (reference sequence). V lost 4 bases and J lost 6; bases outside the gene matches: 3. Treatment defined: oral pan-JAK inhibitor, 5-10 mg twice daily. Alopecia areata patients provided lesional scalp punch biopsies and peripheral blood, both collected for the study. Investigators sorted PBMCs to obtain both CD4+ and CD8+ T cells. Regarding the study as a whole: Clarity of TCR sharing across patients fell short of that in mice, possibly HLA-related.

cDNA prepared by RNA extraction and subsequent reverse transcription served as the template for sequencing. The method was immunoSEQ multiplex PCR; TCRdb's version includes in-frame clones alone and lacks a portion of them. The sample consists of about 97,000 clones, 55% to 70% of them appearing once. A word on this clone: The antigen is undetermined.

The sample consisted of CD8+ T cells sorted from blood, taken at approximately week 56, from a patient treated with tofacitinib. The rearrangement joins TRBV7-9 to TRBJ2-1; 13 bases line up with TRBD2. The TCR was taken from a human donor with alopecia areata. DNA of the CDR3: TGTGCCAGCAGCTCGACTAGCGGGGGGACCAATGAGCAGTTCTTC. Amino acids: CASSSTSGGTNEQFF.